Listed here are 10 T cell receptor beta chains from one sample, sequenced in a study of T cell responses to AZD1222 COVID-19 vaccine. Clones were read by immunoSEQ multiplex PCR, and TCRdb kept only the in-frame ones, dropping some. The sample shows about 140,000 clones, about 92% of them seen only once. Specimen: peripheral blood, collected after recovery from COVID-19. The receptors here all came from an adult who had recovered from COVID-19.

V is TRBV10-3 and J is TRBJ1-6; D perhaps matches TRBD1 (6 bases). This CDR3 has 16 amino acids. Germline CDR1 reads ENHRY; CDR2 reads SYGVKD. Between the trimmed V and J ends, which lost 4 bases and 10 bases, there was a span of 20 bases. CDR3 loop: CAISVASGTLGSPLHF. CDR3 coding DNA: TGTGCCATCAGTGTGGCCTCGGGGACACTAGGGTCACCCCTCCACTTT.

A single count supports this clone. This rearrangement joins TRBV3-1 (or the pseudogene TRBV3-2) to TRBJ1-4; the D gene is possibly TRBD1 (6 bases). The germline V gene encodes CDR1 LGHDT and CDR2 YNNKEL (reference sequence). CDR3 length: 13 residues. The V end was cut by 2 bases, the J end by 5 bases, with 6 bases between. CDR3 amino acids: CASSQQGNEKLFF. The CDR3 bases are TGTGCCAGCAGCCAACAGGGGAATGAAAAACTGTTTTTT.

The V gene is TRBV21-1, the J gene TRBJ2-7; the table's D call TRBD1 went unverified against the DNA. TRBV21-1 counts as a pseudogene. This CDR3 spans 22 amino acids. The CDR3 DNA sequence: TGTGCCAGCAGCTGTCCTACCACGGCCCCCGCGCCCAGGGACAGGCTGACTTGCGAGCAGTACTTC. It yields the protein CASSCPTTAPAPRDRLTCEQYF.

The chain carries TRBV19 and TRBJ2-3, with 8 positions matching TRBD2. Trimming took 6 bases from V and 10 from J; bases not matched to a gene: 3. The CDR3 totals 11 residues. Germline V lookup: CDR1 LNHDA, CDR2 SQIVND (reference sequence). CDR3 coding DNA: TGTGCCAGTAGGGCGGGAGGTCCGCAGTATTTT. Protein sequence: CASRAGGPQYF.

This clone has a single count. This chain uses TRBV11-2 with TRBJ2-2, with D hard to call. Germline V lookup: CDR1 SGHAT, CDR2 FQNNGV. V shed 3 bases and J shed 3 bases, with 5 bases lying between them. CDR3 length: 13 residues. The CDR3 coding sequence is TGTGCCAGCAGCTTCGAATACACCGGGGAGCTGTTTTTT. Translated, it gives CASSFEYTGELFF.

The V and J genes are TRBV29-1 and TRBJ1-2; the D is unclear. Germline CDR1 is SQVTM and CDR2 is ANQGSEA. V was cut by 3 bases and J by 3 bases, with 11 bases left in between. This CDR3 has 13 amino acids. The CDR3 nucleotides are TGCAGCGTTGATTCTGGGGTGGACTATGGCTACACCTTC. Its protein product is CSVDSGVDYGYTF.

The V gene is TRBV28, the J gene TRBJ2-3, with TRBD1 matching 7 bases. Germline CDR1 reads MDHEN; CDR2 reads SYDVKM. This CDR3 is 14 amino acids long. Trimming cost V 6 bases and J 2 bases; bases outside gene matches: 5. The DNA for the CDR3 is TGTGCCAGCAGACGGGACAGCTACACAGATACGCAGTATTTT. Translated, it gives CASRRDSYTDTQYF.

V and J are TRBV10-1 and TRBJ2-3; 7 nucleotides align to TRBD2. The CDR3 runs 13 residues. Germline loops: CDR1 WNHNN, CDR2 SYGVQD (reference sequence). V was clipped by 5 bases and J by 6 bases; unmatched bases: 5. The CDR3 region has the DNA TGCGCCAGCAGTTGGACTAGTTCGGATACGCAGTATTTT. The encoded protein is CASSWTSSDTQYF.

J is TRBJ1-2 and V is TRBV28; D might be TRBD1 (5 bases). Trimming took 4 bases from V and 5 from J, leaving 20 bases between them. The length of the CDR3 is 16 residues. The germline gives CDR1 MDHEN, CDR2 SYDVKM. This CDR3 reads CASSWMWDYSRYGYTF. For the CDR3, the DNA is TGTGCCAGCAGTTGGATGTGGGACTACAGTAGATATGGCTACACCTTC.

The V call is TRBV28, the J call TRBJ1-5; 7 nucleotides align to TRBD1. The trim removed 8 bases at V and 2 bases at J, leaving 6 bases unmatched. Per the germline V gene, CDR1 is MDHEN and CDR2 is SYDVKM. The length of the CDR3 is 14 residues. The CDR3 DNA reads as TGTGCCAGCGAGGGGGCGCCCGGCAATCAGCCCCAGCATTTT. It yields the protein CASEGAPGNQPQHF. Full variable domain (rest looked up from reference TRBV28 and TRBJ1-5): DVKVTQSSRYLVKRTGEKVFLECVQDMDHENMFWYRQDPGLGLRLIYFSYDVKMKEKGDIPEGYSVSREKKERFSLILESASTNQTSMYLCASEGAPGNQPQHFGDGTRLSIL.